The 13 T cell receptor beta chains given below trace back to one sample, sequenced in a study of PD-1 blockade in mismatch repair-deficient tumors. Profiled with immunoSEQ multiplex PCR; TCRdb holds only in-frame clones, not every one. This table holds around 100,000 clones, 82% found once. Sequenced here: peripheral blood, sampled approximately 35 weeks after starting pembrolizumab. Source of these receptors: an adult with mismatch repair-deficient cancer.

The genes are TRBV18 and TRBJ2-3; perhaps D is TRBD1 or TRBD2 (5 bases each). The CDR3 is 15 residues long. The ends were cut back, 2 bases at V and 4 bases at J, with 13 bases in the middle. From germline, CDR1 is KGHSH and CDR2 LQKENI. The CDR3 sequence is CASSPLTGPSDTQYF. Here the CDR3 DNA reads TGTGCCAGCTCACCATTAACGGGGCCGTCAGATACGCAGTATTTT.

The chain is built from TRBV27 and TRBJ1-1; tentatively, D is TRBD1 (6 bases). The V end was cut by 3 bases, the J end by 0 bases, with 17 bases between. Germline V gene data show CDR1 as MNHEY and CDR2 as SMNVEV (reference sequence). The CDR3 consists of 17 residues. The CDR3 spells CASSFRFSGVVNTEAFF. CDR3 coding DNA: TGTGCCAGCAGTTTTAGATTCTCAGGGGTAGTGAACACTGAAGCTTTCTTT.

The gene calls are TRBV2 and TRBJ2-2, with 13 bases aligning to TRBD2. CDR1 and CDR2 (germline): SNHLY, FYNNEI. V shed 5 bases and J 5 bases; nucleotides not matched to a gene: 5. The CDR3 has 16 amino acids. The CDR3 reads CASSPTSGRSTGELFF. The CDR3 coding sequence is TGTGCCAGCAGTCCGACTAGCGGGAGGAGTACCGGGGAGCTGTTTTTT.

V is TRBV7-9 and J is TRBJ2-5; D is uncertain. The V gene lost 5 bases and the J gene lost 5 bases, with 15 bases spanning the gap. CDR1 is SEHNR, CDR2 FQNEAQ, per germline (reference sequence). CDR3 length: 14 amino acids. CDR3 coding DNA: TGTGCCAGCAGCCTTGTATTGGGGTTGGAGACCCAGTACTTC. As protein: CASSLVLGLETQYF.

The V gene is TRBV27, the J gene TRBJ1-1, with 8 bases lining up with TRBD1. The J segment lost 1 base and the V segment lost 5 bases, leaving 9 bases of the junction unmatched. CDR3 size: 16 residues. Germline values: CDR1 MNHEY, CDR2 SMNVEV (reference sequence). In DNA form, the CDR3 reads TGTGCCAGCAGTCAGACTCCCGGGACAGGGAACACTGAAGCTTTCTTT. Its translation is CASSQTPGTGNTEAFF.

The J gene is TRBJ2-5, the V gene TRBV5-4, with a possible D match to TRBD2 (5 bases). Trimming removed 3 bases at V and 4 bases at J, with 13 bases between. Germline V gives CDR1 SGHNT, CDR2 YYREEE (reference sequence). The CDR3 extends over 14 amino acids. The CDR3 reads CASSSGSLGETQYF. CDR3 DNA sequence: TGTGCCAGCAGCTCGGGGAGCTTGGGAGAGACCCAGTACTTC.

This rearrangement joins TRBV10-3 to TRBJ1-3; TRBD1 might be the D (6 bases). Trimming took off 7 bases at V and 0 bases at J, with 10 bases between the two ends. Germline V gives CDR1 ENHRY, CDR2 SYGVKD. CDR3 length: 14 residues. The CDR3 DNA follows: TGTGCCATCAAAAGGGACACCTCTGGAAACACCATATATTTT. This encodes CAIKRDTSGNTIYF.

The chain couples TRBV5-1 to TRBJ1-1; no reliable D call. The CDR3 has 15 amino acids. Between the trimmed V and J ends, which lost 4 bases and 5 bases, there was a span of 18 bases. Germline CDR1 reads SGHRS; CDR2 reads YFSETQ. The CDR3 sequence: CASSLGDGMGTEAFF. CDR3 DNA sequence: TGCGCCAGCAGCCTAGGAGACGGTATGGGGACTGAAGCTTTCTTT.

The chain combines TRBV6-1 with TRBJ2-7; TRBD1 matches 9 bases. CDR1 MNHNS and CDR2 SASEGT come from the germline V gene. CDR3 length: 16 residues. V lost 2 bases and J lost 4; bases outside the gene matches: 9. The CDR3 DNA is TGTGCCAGCAGTGAATGGGGGACAGGGACAACTTACGAGCAGTACTTC. This translates into CASSEWGTGTTYEQYF.

The chain couples TRBV10-3 to TRBJ2-7, with TRBD2 matching over 10 bases. This CDR3 has 15 amino acids. The junction had 9 bases not matched to a gene; V was cut back by 6 bases and J by 4 bases. Germline CDR1 and CDR2: ENHRY and SYGVKD. CDR3 sequence reads: CAIRKLAGNLYEQYF. CDR3 in DNA: TGTGCCATCAGGAAACTAGCGGGAAATCTGTACGAGCAGTACTTC.

The chain uses TRBV7-6 and TRBJ1-3, with D tentatively TRBD1 (5 bases). Germline assignment: CDR1 SGHVS and CDR2 FNYEAQ. V shed 3 bases and J shed 0 bases, with 9 bases lying between them. This CDR3 comprises 15 residues. The DNA for the CDR3 is TGTGCCAGCAGCTTCCTGCAGGGCTCTGGAAACACCATATATTTT. Its protein product is CASSFLQGSGNTIYF.

This chain joins TRBV2 and TRBJ2-7, with D possibly being TRBD1 or TRBD2 (5 bases each). The germline CDR1 and CDR2 sequences are SNHLY and FYNNEI. The CDR3 loop spans 14 amino acids. With 5 bases removed from V and 3 bases from J, the gap between germline ends came to 14 bases. CDR3: CASSPGSGFYEQYF. In DNA, the CDR3 is TGTGCCAGCAGTCCGGGATCAGGGTTCTACGAGCAGTACTTC.

The chain carries TRBV12-5 and TRBJ2-7; no reliable D call. Germline V gives CDR1 LGHNT, CDR2 FRNRAP. The V end was cut by 5 bases, the J end by 0 bases, with 8 bases between. This CDR3 contains 13 residues. The CDR3 region is CASGTQSSYEQYF. The DNA for the CDR3 is TGTGCTAGTGGTACCCAAAGCTCCTACGAGCAGTACTTC.